This TCR beta chain was found in a study of blood T cell repertoires in COVID-19. Overall study: COVID-19 samples from acute and convalescent phases originated in the United States, Italy and Spain. T cells, B-cell-depleted T cells, or PBMCs supplied cDNA or gDNA.

V was pared by 8 bases and J by 6 bases, with 8 bases between. The CDR3 contains 10 residues. Germline assignment: CDR1 MNHNY and CDR2 SVGAGI (reference sequence). Per the study methods: Amplifying reference gene primers gave estimates of nucleated cell counts. The table came from immunoSEQ multiplex PCR; TCRdb's copy has only in-frame clones and leaves some out. V, J and clone size reflect that table, while D and trimming were determined from the DNA. Of fewer than 350,000 clones in the sample, about 76% were seen once. This clone occurred a few times. This receptor was identified in a woman in her sixties or seventies with active or convalescent COVID-19. The chain has TRBV6-6 and TRBJ2-7; D gene ambiguous. What was sequenced was peripheral blood. CDR3 nucleotide sequence: TGTGCCAGCGGCCTCCGCGAGCAGTACTTC. Translated: CASGLREQYF.